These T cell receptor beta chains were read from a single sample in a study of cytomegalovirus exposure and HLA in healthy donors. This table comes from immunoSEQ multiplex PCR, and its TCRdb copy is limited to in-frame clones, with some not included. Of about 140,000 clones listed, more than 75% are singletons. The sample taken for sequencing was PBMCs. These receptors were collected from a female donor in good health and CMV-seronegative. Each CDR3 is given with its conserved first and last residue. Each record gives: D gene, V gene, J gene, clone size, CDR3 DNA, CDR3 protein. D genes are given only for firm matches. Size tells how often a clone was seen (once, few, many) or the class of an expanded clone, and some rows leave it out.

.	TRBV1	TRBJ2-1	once	TGCACCAGCACCTGGGACCGGACTAGGGGCAATGAGCAGTTCTTC	CTSTWDRTRGNEQFF
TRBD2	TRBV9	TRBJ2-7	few	TGTGCCAGCAGCGTAGAGATTTCGGGAGGGCGGGAGGAATCCTACGAGCAGTACTTC	CASSVEISGGREESYEQYF
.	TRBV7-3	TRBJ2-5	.	TGTGCCAGCAGCCCCACGAGCGGGCGGTTCCAAGAGACCCAGTACTTC	CASSPTSGRFQETQYF
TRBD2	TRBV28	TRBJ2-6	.	TGTGCCAGCAGCAGCGGGGGGGTCTGGGCCAACGTCCTGACTTTC	CASSSGGVWANVLTF
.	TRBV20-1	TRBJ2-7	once	TGCAGTGGTCGGAGCTACTACGAGCAGTACTTC	CSGRSYYEQYF
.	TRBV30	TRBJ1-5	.	TGTGCCTGGAGTGTACGCGGGACTACTCAGCCCCAGCATTTT	CAWSVRGTTQPQHF
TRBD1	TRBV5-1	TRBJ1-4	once	TGCGCCAGCAGCTTGGTCCAGGGGGGAGAGGAAAAACTGTTTTTT	CASSLVQGGEEKLFF
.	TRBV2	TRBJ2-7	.	TGTGCCAGCAGCGCCTCGCGACTGACTTACGAGCAGTACTTC	CASSASRLTYEQYF
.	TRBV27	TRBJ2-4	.	TGTGCCAGCAGTTTATACAGGAAAGGGGACATTCAGTACTTC	CASSLYRKGDIQYF
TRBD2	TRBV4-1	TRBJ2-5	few	TGCGCCAGCAGCCACCCTGGACTAGCGGGAGGGCCAAACCAAGAGACCCAGTACTTC	CASSHPGLAGGPNQETQYF
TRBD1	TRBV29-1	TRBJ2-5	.	TGCAGCGGCTACAGGGGAATAGAGACCCAGTACTTC	CSGYRGIETQYF
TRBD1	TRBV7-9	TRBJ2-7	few	TGTGCCAGCAGTTTCCGGGACAGCCCGTCTAACGAGCAGTACTTC	CASSFRDSPSNEQYF
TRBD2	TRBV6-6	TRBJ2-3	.	TGTGCCAGCAGTGACACTAGCGGCTTCACAGATACGCAGTATTTT	CASSDTSGFTDTQYF
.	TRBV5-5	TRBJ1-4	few	TGTGCCAGCAGCCCGGACAGCAGTAATGAAAAACTGTTTTTT	CASSPDSSNEKLFF
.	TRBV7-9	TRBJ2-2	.	TGTTCTAGGACAGCGAACACCGGGGAGCTGTTTTTT	CSRTANTGELFF
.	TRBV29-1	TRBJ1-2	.	TGCAGCGTTGTGCCGCAGGGTGGTGGGGGCTACACCTTC	CSVVPQGGGGYTF